The clone carrying this T cell receptor (beta chain) was seen a handful of times. The antigen is undetermined. The data belong to a study of OX40 agonist ivuxolimab in advanced cancers. Study overall: Patients' therapy was ivuxolimab, an antibody that acts as an agonist of OX40 (CD134). Three individuals attained partial responses, comprising one hepatocellular carcinoma case and two cutaneous melanoma cases.

Assay used: immunoSEQ multiplex PCR; TCRdb lists only in-frame clones, some missing. This table has 70,000 to 95,000 clones, 85% to 90% appearing once. Findings and caveats of the study: Partial responders at 0.1-3.0 mg/kg had among the lowest clonal expansion. In the 0.1 to 3.0 mg/kg range, CD4+ and CD8+ blood T cells had expanded clonally by week 6.

There are 14 residues in the CDR3. Deletions cut 5 bases from V and 6 bases from J, with 13 bases between. Germline loops: CDR1 SGHTA, CDR2 FQGTGA. V usage is TRBV7-3 and J usage is TRBJ2-2; possibly TRBD1 for D (6 bases). The sequence was collected from an adult with an advanced solid tumor such as melanoma, head and neck, liver or kidney cancer. This sample comprised CD4+ or CD8+ T cells sorted from blood, obtained in a trial of the OX40 agonist ivuxolimab. CDR3 nucleotides: TGTGCCAGCAGCCCCACAGGGACGGCCGGGGAGCTGTTTTTT. It translates to CASSPTGTAGELFF.